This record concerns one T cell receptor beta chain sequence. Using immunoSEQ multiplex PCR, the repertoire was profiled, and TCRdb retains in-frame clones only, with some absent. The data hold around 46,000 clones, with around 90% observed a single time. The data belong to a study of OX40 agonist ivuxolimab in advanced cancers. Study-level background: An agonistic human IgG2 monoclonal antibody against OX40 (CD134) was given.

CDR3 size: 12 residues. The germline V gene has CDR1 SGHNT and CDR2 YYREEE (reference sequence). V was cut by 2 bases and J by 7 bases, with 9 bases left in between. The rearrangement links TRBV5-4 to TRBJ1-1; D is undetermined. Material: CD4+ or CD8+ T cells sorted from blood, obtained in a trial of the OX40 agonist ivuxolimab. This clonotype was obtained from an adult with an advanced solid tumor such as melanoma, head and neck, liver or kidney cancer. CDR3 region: CASSFLGGEAFF. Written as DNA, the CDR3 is TGTGCCAGCAGCTTTTTAGGAGGTGAAGCTTTCTTT.